The source of this TCR beta chain is a study of cytomegalovirus exposure and HLA in healthy donors. When sampled, the donors appeared nominally healthy, though they likely had unrecorded immune exposures. Overall study results and limits: For presence/absence analyses, sequencing depth was assumed to be roughly uniform across donors. In an earlier analysis, productive rearrangement rates for most beta V segments clustered near 87% or 30%.

CDR3 length: 16 amino acids. Germline-derived CDR1 and CDR2 are MRHNA and SNTAGT. The V gene end was trimmed by 2 bases and the J gene end by 5 bases; junction bases not matched to a gene: 11. Notes on this clone: Its specificity is not known.

60 Vbeta and 13 Jbeta primers were used in PCR. This table comes from immunoSEQ multiplex PCR, and its TCRdb copy is limited to in-frame clones, with some not included. The sample has around 200,000 clones; around four fifths are singletons. Sequences were obtained from PBMCs. The sequence was obtained from a woman aged 50 to 60 in good health and CMV-seropositive. The chain links TRBV6-4 to TRBJ1-2; 7 nucleotides align to TRBD1. Written as DNA, the CDR3 is TGTGCCAGCAGTGACGAGGCCAGGGGGGATCCATATGGCTACACCTTC. Translation gives CASSDEARGDPYGYTF.